The clone carrying this T cell receptor (beta chain) was counted between two and nine times. Its specificity is not known. Libraries for TCRalpha and TCRbeta carried sample barcodes and unique molecular identifiers via 5'RACE. MiXCR was run by TCRdb on the 5' RACE reads, yielding one entry per CDR3 protein. This sample has 580,000 or so distinct CDR3 sequences; 17% occur once, and the top ten carry about 7.5%. V lost 10 bases and J 7 bases, leaving 20 bases between the germline ends. In germline, CDR1 is ENHRY, CDR2 SYGVKD. This CDR3 spans 15 amino acids. These data are taken from a study of T-cell memory formation after mild COVID-19. Notes on the study in general: Pre-infection memory already had some responding clones, implying cross-reactive memory joined. Contracting CD4+ clones were located mainly in CM and EM, and CD8+ clones in EMRA. Clones shrinking from day 15 to 85 showed even CD4/CD8 mixes; later expanders tilted CD4+.

This clonotype originated in an adult woman who had mild COVID-19 (a few samples of this study predate the infection). Cell type and time point are not known. This rearrangement joins TRBV10-3 to TRBJ1-6; no clear D gene. The sequenced material came from PBMCs or a T cell subset sorted from them (not recorded which). CDR3 in amino acids: CASAGDHGPNSPLHF. CDR3 nucleotides: TGTGCCAGCGCTGGAGACCACGGGCCCAATTCACCCCTCCACTTT.